These 5 T cell receptor beta chains were all obtained from the same sample, sequenced in a study of Ad26.COV2.S vaccination and SARS-CoV-2 variants. As to treatment: over 15 received Ad26.COV2.S at low or high dose, single or two shots; 5 received placebo; per-sample allocation not given. It was on day 63 after the first vaccine or placebo injection that samples were taken. The protocol was immunoSEQ multiplex PCR, while the TCRdb copy is restricted to in-frame clones and leaves out a portion. The repertoire holds some 340,000 clones, with just under 85% as singletons. The sample here was peripheral blood, taken in a trial of Ad26.COV2.S vaccine versus placebo. All receptors derive from a person between 18 and 65 years old who received the Ad26.COV2.S COVID-19 vaccine or a placebo.

The chain has TRBV23-1 and TRBJ1-2; D is perhaps TRBD1 (6 bases). TRBV23-1 is classed as an ORF, of uncertain function. The CDR3 sequence is 14 residues long. Trimming removed 1 base from V and 8 bases from J, with 14 bases in between. The CDR3 sequence is CASSQFLRGQGYTF. The CDR3 DNA reads as TGCGCCAGCAGTCAATTTTTGCGGGGGCAGGGCTACACCTTC.

The chain is built from TRBV11-3 and TRBJ2-7; weak D call: TRBD2 (5 bases). V dropped 7 bases and J dropped 3 bases, with 13 bases sitting between them. Germline CDR1 and CDR2: SGHNT and YENEEA. The CDR3 has 13 amino acids. CDR3 residues: CASTTIRGYEQYF. The CDR3 region has the DNA TGTGCCAGCACCACAATCCGGGGCTACGAGCAGTACTTC.

The genes are TRBV5-1 and TRBJ1-4; possible D gene TRBD1, 6 bases. CDR3 length: 17 amino acids. Germline CDR1 reads SGHRS; CDR2 reads YFSETQ. V lost 4 bases and J lost 2, with 18 bases in between. CDR3 DNA sequence: TGCGCCAGCAGCACCGGACAGACGATCATGACTAATGAAAAACTGTTTTTT. Protein sequence: CASSTGQTIMTNEKLFF.

This chain connects TRBV5-5 to TRBJ2-6, with no clear D. Trimming pared 0 bases from V and 0 bases from J, leaving 16 bases between. CDR1 is SGHKS, CDR2 YYEKEE, per germline (reference sequence). This CDR3 has 19 amino acids. The CDR3 protein is CASSLGQTSDLSGANVLTF. CDR3 sequence (DNA): TGTGCCAGCAGCTTGGGGCAGACTTCGGATCTCTCTGGGGCCAACGTCCTGACTTTC.

The chain recombines TRBV24-1 with TRBJ1-2; D is unresolved. The germline V and J ends were trimmed by 5 bases and 2 bases, with 20 bases remaining between them. Looked up from germline, CDR1 is KGHDR and CDR2 is SFDVKD. The CDR3 extends over 17 amino acids. The CDR3, as DNA: TGTGCCACCAGTGCACAAAGGGAGGGAGTATTCAACTATGGCTACACCTTC. Encoded protein: CATSAQREGVFNYGYTF.